Following are 11 T cell receptor beta chains from one sample sequenced in a study of T cells in women clearing cervical HPV infection. The data were produced by immunoSEQ multiplex PCR, yet TCRdb's version contains in-frame clones alone and is incomplete. Here the sample table reports 20,000 to 25,000 clones. Sequencing was performed on blood buffy coat. These receptors were collected from a woman aged 18 to 75 with a cervical HPV16 infection that either progressed to CIN3+ or cleared (not recorded which).

Comments on this clone: The CDR3 goes on 3 residues after the read ends, and that part is filled in from the germline J gene. The chain uses TRBV23-1 and TRBJ2-6, with a tentative D call TRBD1 (6 bases). TRBV23-1 is noted as an ORF with a role that remains uncertain. The CDR3 totals 14 residues. With 10 bases removed from V and 2 bases from J, the gap between germline ends came to 12 bases. The CDR3 DNA, read in part, is TGCGCCAACAAAGGACAGCCTGGGGCCAACGTC. This translates into CANKGQPGANV. The CDR3 reads in full as CANKGQPGANVLTF.

Remarks on this clone: The CDR3 goes on 3 residues after the read ends, and that part is filled in from the germline J gene. V and J are TRBV19 and TRBJ2-7, with TRBD2 matching over 8 bases. The ends lost 5 bases at V and 2 bases at J; junction bases unmatched: 8. The CDR3 extends over 15 amino acids. Germline values: CDR1 LNHDA, CDR2 SQIVND (reference sequence). CDR3 loop: CASSDFAGGTYEQYF. The sequenced CDR3 bases are TGTGCCAGTAGTGACTTTGCGGGAGGTACCTACGAG.

As to this clone: The CDR3 end lies 3 residues beyond the end of the read and is filled in from the germline J gene. The genes are TRBV30 and TRBJ2-2; D is possibly TRBD2 (5 bases). Trimming pared 4 bases from V and 5 bases from J, leaving 8 bases between. The germline CDR1 and CDR2 sequences are GTSNPN and SVGIG (reference sequence). The CDR3 length is 12 residues. Here the CDR3 reads CAWTDYTGELFF. CDR3 bases read: TGTGCCTGGACCGACTATACCGGGGAG.

As for this clone: The read stops 3 residues short of the end of the CDR3; the missing end is completed from the germline J gene. The chain combines TRBV23-1 with TRBJ2-1, with D possibly matching TRBD1 (5 bases). TRBV23-1 is an open reading frame whose function is uncertain. V lost 1 base to trimming and J lost 0 bases, with 10 bases between them. The CDR3 consists of 16 residues. The CDR3 bases that were read are TGCGCCAGCAGTCAATTTAGGACAAGCTCCTACAATGAG. Its protein product is CASSQFRTSSYNE. The complete CDR3 reads CASSQFRTSSYNEQFF.

Concerning this clone itself: The observed sequence ends 3 residues before the CDR3 terminus, with the missing tail filled in from the germline J gene. The V gene is TRBV7-9, the J gene TRBJ2-1; TRBD1 matches 9 bases. Trimming removed 7 bases from V and 6 bases from J; junction bases left unmatched: 7. The CDR3 has 14 residues. Germline V gene data show CDR1 as SEHNR and CDR2 as FQNEAQ (reference sequence). The CDR3 bases that were read are TGTGCCAGCATGACCGGGACAGGGACCAATGAG. This translates into CASMTGTGTNE. The CDR3 in full is CASMTGTGTNEQFF.

About this clone: The read comes to an end 3 residues before the CDR3 does, leaving the germline J gene to fill in the end. The chain links TRBV19 to TRBJ1-2; 7 nucleotides agree with TRBD1. Looked up from germline, CDR1 is LNHDA and CDR2 is SQIVND (reference sequence). The CDR3 totals 12 residues. V shed 4 bases, J shed 7 bases, and the junction held 3 bases outside the gene matches. The CDR3 here is CASSTQGVGYTF. The CDR3 DNA, read in part, is TGTGCCAGTAGTACCCAGGGGGTTGGC.

About this clone itself: The read ends 3 residues shy of where the CDR3 ends; the end is completed using the germline J gene. The chain couples TRBV12-3 or TRBV12-4 to TRBJ1-2; D possibly corresponds to TRBD1 (5 bases). V was clipped by 5 bases and J by 7 bases, with 11 bases between them. CDR3 size: 12 residues. This CDR3 is CASSQAGFGYTF. CDR3 DNA, as far as it was read: TGTGCCAGCAGTCAGGCAGGGTTTGGC.

Regarding this clone: The CDR3 end is not reached by the read, which stops 3 residues before it; the germline J gene fills it in. The chain is built from TRBV6-1 and TRBJ2-1, with D possibly TRBD2 on 6 matching bases. Germline V gene data show CDR1 as MNHNS and CDR2 as SASEGT. The CDR3 sequence is 14 residues long. The V and J ends lost 3 bases and 6 bases respectively, with 12 bases between them. The chain's CDR3 is CASSELTSSNEQFF. CDR3 bases read: TGTGCCAGCAGTGAGTTAACTAGCTCCAATGAG.

As to this clone: The read finishes 3 residues shy of the CDR3 end, and the germline J gene is used to complete it. This chain links TRBV18 with TRBJ1-5; D uncertain. The CDR3 runs to 13 residues. CDR1 and CDR2 from the germline V gene are KGHSH and LQKENI. V was cut by 6 bases and J by 4 bases, with 10 bases left in between. CDR3 DNA (partial): TGTGCCAGCTCCCGAGGGCCTAATCAGCCC. Its protein product is CASSRGPNQP. Given in full, the CDR3 is CASSRGPNQPQHF.

To note about this clone: The observed sequence ends 3 residues before the CDR3 terminus, with the missing tail filled in from the germline J gene. The chain employs TRBV18 and TRBJ1-5; 9 positions agree with TRBD1. The J segment lost 6 bases and the V segment lost 3 bases, leaving 6 bases of the junction unmatched. CDR1 is KGHSH, CDR2 LQKENI, per germline. The CDR3 is 15 amino acids. The sequenced part of the CDR3 DNA is TGTGCCAGCTCACCCGGACAGGGGAGAGGTCAGCCC. Encoded protein: CASSPGQGRGQP. The full CDR3 is CASSPGQGRGQPQHF.

Regarding this clone: The read gets to within 3 residues of the CDR3 end, and the germline J gene fills in the rest. The V gene is TRBV2, the J gene TRBJ2-6; TRBD1 matches 10 bases. The V segment lost 6 bases and the J segment 0 bases; nucleotides outside the gene matches: 5. This CDR3 has 17 residues. The germline V gene encodes CDR1 SNHLY and CDR2 FYNNEI. The chain's CDR3 is CASSAGQGVSGANVLTF. Incomplete CDR3 DNA: TGTGCCAGCAGCGCTGGACAGGGGGTCTCTGGGGCCAACGTC.